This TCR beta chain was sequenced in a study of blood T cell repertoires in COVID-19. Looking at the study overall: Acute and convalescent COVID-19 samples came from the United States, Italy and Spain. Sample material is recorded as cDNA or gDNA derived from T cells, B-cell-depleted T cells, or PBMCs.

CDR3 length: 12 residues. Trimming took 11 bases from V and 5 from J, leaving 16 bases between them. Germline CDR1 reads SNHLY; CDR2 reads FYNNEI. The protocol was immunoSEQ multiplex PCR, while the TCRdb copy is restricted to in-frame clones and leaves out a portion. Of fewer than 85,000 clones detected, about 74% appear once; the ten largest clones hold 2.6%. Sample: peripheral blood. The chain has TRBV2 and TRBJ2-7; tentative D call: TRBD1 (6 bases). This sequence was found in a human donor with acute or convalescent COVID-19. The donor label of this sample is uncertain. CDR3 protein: CAGRDTPNEQYF. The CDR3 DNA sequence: TGTGCCGGCCGGGACACTCCTAACGAGCAGTACTTC.